Included here is one T cell receptor beta chain sequence, with context. No antigen is known for it. Each donor supplied around 10 milliliters of peripheral blood. Isolation of PBMCs gave at least 7 million cells per sample. The sample comes from a study of blood T cells in healthy people across ages. Study observations and caveats: Relative to aged donors, long-lived donors carried more naive CD4+ cells and displayed higher diversity. Strong correlation linked observed beta diversity and percent naive T cells.

PCR was performed a second time for about 7 to 12 cycles using a sample-barcoded 5' primer and a J-beta primer mix. From the 5' RACE reads, TCRdb called clonotypes with MiXCR, one entry per CDR3 protein. The sample shows fewer than 800,000 distinct CDR3 sequences, roughly 49% of them seen only once. The CDR3 contains 14 residues. Trimming removed 0 bases from V and 2 bases from J, with 8 bases in between. The germline gives CDR1 SGDLS, CDR2 YYNGEE. The chain couples TRBV9 to TRBJ1-1; D remains unclear. The TCR comes from a woman between 55 and 75 years old in good health. Sequenced material: blood. The CDR3 region has the DNA TGTGCCAGCAGCGTAGGCGACTATAACACTGAAGCTTTCTTT. As protein: CASSVGDYNTEAFF.